The 10 T cell receptor beta chains below all came from one sample that was sequenced in a study of cytomegalovirus exposure and HLA in healthy donors (dated by TCRdb to the late 2010s). The library was built by means of the immunoSEQ multiplex PCR assay. A mixture of 60 forward primers for TCR Vbeta segments and 13 reverse primers for TCR Jbeta segments was used in the multiplex PCR. TCRdb mirrors the immuneACCESS table, restricted to in-frame sequences. Some clones are absent from its copies; in checked studies, under half trace to an unresolved V gene, and the reason for the others is unknown. This sample lists around 300,000 clones; just over 70% were detected once. The ten largest clones take up under 3% of the sample. The sequenced material came from PBMCs. These receptors were collected from a female donor in good health and CMV-seronegative.

The genes are TRBV15 and TRBJ2-3; 7 positions match TRBD1. The CDR3 is made up of 15 amino acids. Germline CDR1 and CDR2: LNHNV and YYDKDF (reference sequence). V lost 5 bases, J lost 3 bases, and 8 bases stayed unmatched. The CDR3 loop is CATSGGQVATDTQYF. CDR3 sequence (DNA): TGTGCCACCAGCGGAGGACAGGTAGCGACAGATACGCAGTATTTT.

The rearrangement joins TRBV4-1 to TRBJ2-2; a possible D gene is TRBD2 (6 bases). CDR1 is MGHRA, CDR2 YSYEKL, per germline. V shed 0 bases and J shed 13 bases, with 12 bases lying between them. The CDR3 is made up of 13 amino acids. CDR3 sequence: CASSQDGRAGLFF. CDR3 coding DNA: TGCGCCAGCAGCCAAGACGGGCGAGCGGGGCTGTTTTTT.

This sequence joins TRBV5-1 and TRBJ2-5; 11 positions match TRBD2. The length of the CDR3 is 16 residues. The germline gives CDR1 SGHRS, CDR2 YFSETQ. The trim removed 1 base at V and 2 bases at J, leaving 4 bases unmatched. The CDR3 protein is CASSLTGTSGQETQYF. CDR3 coding DNA: TGCGCCAGCAGCTTGACCGGGACTAGCGGACAAGAGACCCAGTACTTC.

The V call is TRBV10-3, the J call TRBJ1-3, with 9 bases matching TRBD1. Germline CDR1 ENHRY, CDR2 SYGVKD. This CDR3 is 14 amino acids long. V lost 10 bases and J lost 2; bases outside the gene matches: 6. CDR3: CATGTGNPGNTIYF. For the CDR3, the DNA is TGTGCCACCGGGACAGGGAACCCTGGAAACACCATATATTTT.

For the CDR3, the DNA is TGTGCCAGCAGCCCAGGTCAAACCTGGGAGACCCAGTACTTC. Protein product: CASSPGQTWETQYF. The rearrangement joins TRBV5-4 to TRBJ2-5; D uncertain. The CDR3 loop spans 14 amino acids. V lost 4 bases, J lost 5 bases, and 15 bases lay in between. Germline loops: CDR1 SGHNT, CDR2 YYREEE (reference sequence).

The rearrangement joins TRBV5-6 to TRBJ1-1; D not certain. The germline V and J ends were trimmed by 2 bases and 4 bases, with 12 bases remaining between them. Germline CDR1 and CDR2: SGHDT and YYEEEE. The CDR3 has 14 amino acids. As DNA, the CDR3 is TGTGCCAGCAGCTTCCGGGGATGGGCCACTGAAGCTTTCTTT. This encodes CASSFRGWATEAFF.

This clone has only a few counts. The V call is TRBV2, the J call TRBJ2-7; 13 bases agree with TRBD2. The CDR3 covers 13 residues. Germline loops: CDR1 SNHLY, CDR2 FYNNEI. The ends lost 9 bases at V and 6 bases at J; junction bases unmatched: 5. The CDR3 sequence: CARGLAGVGEQYF. Here the CDR3 DNA reads TGTGCCAGAGGACTAGCGGGAGTTGGCGAGCAGTACTTC.

This clone was seen once. Other nucleotide sequences in the sample specify the same CDR3. The chain couples TRBV2 to TRBJ1-5; possible D gene TRBD1, 6 bases. V lost 8 bases and J lost 3, with 11 bases in between. Germline CDR1 SNHLY, CDR2 FYNNEI. The CDR3 extends over 13 amino acids. Written as DNA, the CDR3 is TGTGCCAGCGGAGGACAGCCCAATCAGCCCCAGCATTTT. This codes for CASGGQPNQPQHF.

The J gene is TRBJ2-1, the V gene TRBV11-2; D is ambiguous. The V gene lost 5 bases and the J gene lost 7 bases, with 9 bases spanning the gap. This CDR3 has 12 residues. Germline V CDR1 and CDR2: SGHAT, FQNNGV. CDR3 nucleotides: TGTGCCAGCAGCCCGACTTTAAATGAGCAGTTCTTC. It encodes CASSPTLNEQFF.

This chain uses TRBV4-1 with TRBJ2-5, with TRBD1 matching 10 bases. TRBJ2-7 matches the DNA end more closely, so the J call is doubtful. Per the germline V gene, CDR1 is MGHRA and CDR2 is YSYEKL. CDR3 length: 16 amino acids. The CDR3 region has the DNA TGCGCCAGCAGCCAAGCAGGACAGGGGGATGACTACGAGCAGTACTTC. This translates into CASSQAGQGDDYEQYF.